This TCR beta chain was captured by sequencing in a study of blood T cell repertoires in COVID-19. Study details: Specimens from acute and convalescent COVID-19 originated in the United States, Italy and Spain. PBMCs, B-cell-depleted T cells, or T cells provided the cDNA or gDNA that made up the material.

Source study methods: Amplification of reference gene primers provided the estimated nucleated cell counts. The repertoire was sequenced with immunoSEQ multiplex PCR; TCRdb's copy has only in-frame clones and lacks some. The V and J calls and clone size were taken over from that table, and D and trimming were inferred from the DNA. Here the sample spans some 210,000 clones, 70% to 90% being singletons. This clone was seen only a few times. Trimming cost V 6 bases and J 5 bases, with 14 bases left between them. The CDR3 has 13 residues. Germline loops: CDR1 SGHAT, CDR2 FQNNGV. The sequencing input was peripheral blood. The rearrangement uses TRBV11-2 and TRBJ2-7, with D possibly being TRBD1 (6 bases). This TCR was recovered from a woman aged 50 to 60 with active or convalescent COVID-19. This CDR3 reads CASRTNRAHEQYF. CDR3 sequence (DNA): TGTGCCAGCAGAACAAACAGGGCCCACGAGCAGTACTTC.